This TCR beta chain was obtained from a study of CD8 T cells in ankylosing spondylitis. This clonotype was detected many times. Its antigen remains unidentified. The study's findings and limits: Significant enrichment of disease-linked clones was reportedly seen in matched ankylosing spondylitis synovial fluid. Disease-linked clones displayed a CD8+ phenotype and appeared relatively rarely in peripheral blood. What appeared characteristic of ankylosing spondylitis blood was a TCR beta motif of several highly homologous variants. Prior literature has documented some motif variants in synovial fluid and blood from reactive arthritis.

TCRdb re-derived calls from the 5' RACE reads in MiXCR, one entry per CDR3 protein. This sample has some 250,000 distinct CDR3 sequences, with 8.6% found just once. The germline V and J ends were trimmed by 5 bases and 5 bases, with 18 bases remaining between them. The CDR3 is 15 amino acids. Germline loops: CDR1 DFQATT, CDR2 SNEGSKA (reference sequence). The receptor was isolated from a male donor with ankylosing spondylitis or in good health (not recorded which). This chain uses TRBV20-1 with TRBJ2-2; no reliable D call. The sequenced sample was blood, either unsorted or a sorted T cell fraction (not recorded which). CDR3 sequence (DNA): TGCAGTGCTCGACCGCCCCTATTTGAGACCGGGGAGCTGTTTTTT. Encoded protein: CSARPPLFETGELFF.